These 25 T cell receptor beta chains originate from one sample sequenced in a study of Graves' ophthalmopathy and Graves' hyperthyroidism. From RNA, the CDR3 regions of TCR beta chains were amplified and sequenced. The library came from an HTBI-primed first-round RT-PCR and a second-round multiplex PCR. TCRdb re-called the multiplex PCR reads with MiXCR, one entry per CDR3 protein. This repertoire shows about 1.2 million distinct CDR3 sequences, less than 45% found once; its top ten account for roughly 10%. The sample taken for sequencing was peripheral blood or thyroid tissue (not recorded which). The receptor source for this set is an adult man with Graves' hyperthyroidism.

This clonotype occurred many times. The V call is TRBV6-5, the J call TRBJ2-5, with 10 bases fitting TRBD1. The J segment lost 5 bases and the V segment lost 6 bases, leaving 9 bases of the junction unmatched. This CDR3 has 15 amino acids. From germline, CDR1 is MNHEY and CDR2 SVGAGI. The CDR3 bases are TGTGCCAGCAGCGGCGGGGACAGGGGCCATGAGACCCAGTACTTC. This gives the protein CASSGGDRGHETQYF.

Remarks on this clonotype: A much larger clone sits a single nucleotide away, making a read error possible. The chain uses TRBV5-1 and TRBJ2-7; D is possibly TRBD1 (6 bases). V shed 4 bases and J shed 3 bases, with 14 bases lying between them. The germline V gene has CDR1 SGHRS and CDR2 YFSETQ. This CDR3 is built from 14 residues. CDR3 coding DNA: TGCGCCAGCAGCATCTGGGACAAGAACTACGAGCAGTACTTC. Its translation is CASSIWDKNYEQYF.

The gene calls are TRBV25-1 and TRBJ2-3; TRBD2 matches at 10 bases. This CDR3 has 17 amino acids. V trimming: 4 bases; J trimming: 3 bases; junction bases outside the gene matches: 10. Germline CDR1 is MGHDK and CDR2 is SYGVNS. CDR3 DNA: TGTGCCAGCAGTGGAACTAGCGGGATACTTGTAACAGATACGCAGTATTTT. This translates into CASSGTSGILVTDTQYF. Supplemented by reference TRBV25-1 and TRBJ2-3, the full variable domain reads EADIYQTPRYLVIGTGKKITLECSQTMGHDKMYWYQQDPGMELHLIHYSYGVNSTEKGDLSSESTVSRIRTEHFPLTLESARPSHTSQYLCASSGTSGILVTDTQYFGPGTRLTVL.

A word on this clonotype: The CDR3 does not end in the conserved phenylalanine or tryptophan, so this is likely a read error. The DNA is omitted, as the CDR3 cannot be located on it reliably, and the CDR3 follows TCRdb's listing. The rearrangement uses TRBV15 and TRBJ1-1. The CDR3 is 9 residues long, counting both termini. In germline, CDR1 is LNHNV, CDR2 YYDKDF (reference sequence). The CDR3 loop reads CATSRGWAS.

In regard to this clonotype: A read error may be the cause here, since a much bigger clone is one base away. This chain connects TRBV19 to TRBJ1-5; 9 bases align to TRBD1. Germline-derived CDR1 and CDR2 are LNHDA and SQIVND (reference sequence). This CDR3 contains 15 residues. J gave up 7 bases and V 5 bases, and 9 bases lay outside the gene matches. DNA of the CDR3: TGTGCCAGTAGTGCAACCGGGACAGGGTACCAGCCCCAGCATTTT. Residues: CASSATGTGYQPQHF.

This clonotype was detected many times. DNA of the CDR3: TGTGCCAGCAGAATGAGGCTAGCGGGAGAGACCCAGTACTTC. Its translation is CASRMRLAGETQYF. The chain couples TRBV12-3 or TRBV12-4 to TRBJ2-5; 8 nucleotides agree with TRBD2. The CDR3 has 14 amino acids. Germline trimming cut 6 bases from V and 4 bases from J; bases unmatched to any gene: 7.

The chain recombines TRBV7-9 with TRBJ2-7; D gene unclear. The length of the CDR3 is 12 residues. Per the germline V gene, CDR1 is SEHNR and CDR2 is FQNEAQ (reference sequence). Trimming removed 6 bases at V and 5 bases at J, with 11 bases between. The CDR3 protein is CASRSTTDEQYF. CDR3 nucleotides: TGTGCCAGCAGATCAACGACCGACGAGCAGTACTTC. The full variable domain, completed using reference TRBV7-9 and TRBJ2-7, is DTGVSQNPRHKITKRGQNVTFRCDPISEHNRLYWYRQTLGQGPEFLTYFQNEAQLEKSRLLSDRFSAERPKGSFSTLEIQRTEQGDSAMYLCASRSTTDEQYFGPGTRLTVT.

The chain employs TRBV7-3 and TRBJ1-1, with a possible D match to TRBD1 (5 bases). The CDR3 contains 13 residues. V was clipped by 3 bases and J by 11 bases, with 16 bases between them. CDR1 is SGHTA and CDR2 is FQGTGA in the germline V gene. The CDR3 coding sequence is TGTGCCAGCAGCTTGAGTCCCAGGGATGTCGCTTTCTTT. This gives the protein CASSLSPRDVAFF.

This clonotype was counted many times. The chain combines TRBV20-1 with TRBJ1-1; D gene unclear. The germline gives CDR1 DFQATT, CDR2 SNEGSKA (reference sequence). CDR3 length: 12 amino acids. V was pared by 5 bases and J by 1 base, with 8 bases between. The CDR3 bases are TGCAGTGCTTGGACGGGGAACACTGAAGCTTTCTTT. This translates into CSAWTGNTEAFF.

The chain recombines TRBV7-4 with TRBJ2-5; 10 bases line up with TRBD1. CDR1 and CDR2 (germline): SGHVT, SQSDAQ. The CDR3 sequence is 15 residues long. V gave up 7 bases and J gave up 6 bases; unmatched junction bases: 11. CDR3 nucleotides: TGTGCCAGCACCCTCCAGGGGACAGGGGTGAAGACCCAGTACTTC. It yields the protein CASTLQGTGVKTQYF.

This clonotype was recorded many times. The V gene is TRBV7-8, the J gene TRBJ2-7, with D possibly being TRBD1 (6 bases). The V gene lost 3 bases and the J gene lost 0 bases, with 9 bases spanning the gap. The germline gives CDR1 SGHVS, CDR2 FQNEAQ. The length of the CDR3 is 14 residues. The chain's CDR3 is CASSFGQLSYEQYF. The CDR3 DNA is TGTGCCAGCAGCTTCGGACAGCTCTCCTACGAGCAGTACTTC.

This clonotype has at least ten counts. V and J are TRBV9 and TRBJ1-6, with 9 nucleotides matching TRBD1. This CDR3 has 15 amino acids. Losses at the gene ends were 0 bases for V and 9 bases for J; bases not matched to a gene: 4. Germline CDR1 and CDR2: SGDLS and YYNGEE. CDR3 sequence reads: CASSVGGQGSSPLHF. The CDR3 region has the DNA TGTGCCAGCAGCGTAGGGGGACAGGGCAGTTCACCCCTCCACTTT.

This clonotype was observed a handful of times. The chain combines TRBV11-2 with TRBJ2-7; unclear D gene. The DNA end is a closer match to TRBJ2-1, so the J assignment may be wrong. Germline values: CDR1 SGHAT, CDR2 FQNNGV. CDR3 length equals 12 residues. The chain's CDR3 is CASSSAEAEQFF. CDR3 DNA sequence: TGTGCCAGCAGCTCCGCAGAAGCCGAGCAGTTCTTC.

The sample holds many counts of this clonotype. This rearrangement joins TRBV19 to TRBJ1-4; D remains unclear. The germline V gene has CDR1 LNHDA and CDR2 SQIVND (reference sequence). The V gene lost 5 bases and the J gene lost 5 bases, with 12 bases spanning the gap. CDR3 length: 14 residues. The CDR3 sequence: CASSSIDTNEKLFF. The CDR3 DNA is TGTGCCAGTAGTTCCATCGACACGAATGAAAAACTGTTTTTT.

The chain couples TRBV18 to TRBJ2-7, with D possibly matching TRBD2 (5 bases). This CDR3 is 14 amino acids long. CDR1 is KGHSH, CDR2 LQKENI, per germline. V lost 3 bases and J 3 bases, leaving 12 bases between the germline ends. CDR3: CASSPFSEDYEQYF. CDR3 in DNA: TGTGCCAGCTCACCGTTTTCGGAGGACTACGAGCAGTACTTC.

This clonotype was observed a handful of times. The chain links TRBV28 to TRBJ1-5, with TRBD1 identical over 8 bases. With 4 bases clipped from V and 7 bases from J, the junction kept 9 bases outside the gene matches. Germline V CDR1 and CDR2: MDHEN, SYDVKM. CDR3 length: 15 amino acids. This CDR3 reads CASSSETRGRQPQHF. The CDR3, as DNA: TGTGCCAGCAGTTCTGAGACCAGGGGGCGACAGCCCCAGCATTTT.

This clonotype was seen at least ten times. The CDR3 nucleotides read TGTGCCAGCGTGTGGGGGGCTAGCACAGATACGCAGTATTTT. Translated: CASVWGASTDTQYF. The V call is TRBV7-9, the J call TRBJ2-3; D may match TRBD1 or TRBD2 (6 bases each). The germline CDR1 and CDR2 sequences are SEHNR and FQNEAQ (reference sequence). The CDR3 has 14 amino acids. V lost 8 bases, J lost 0 bases, and 12 bases lay in between.

The chain links TRBV15 to TRBJ2-7; TRBD1 aligns across 8 bases. The CDR3 consists of 16 residues. Germline values: CDR1 LNHNV, CDR2 YYDKDF (reference sequence). The trim removed 5 bases at V and 2 bases at J, leaving 11 bases unmatched. This CDR3 reads CATSPITGTGTYEQYF. The CDR3 DNA reads TGTGCCACCAGCCCCATTACAGGGACAGGCACCTACGAGCAGTACTTC.

The table lists this clonotype with many counts. The V and J genes are TRBV5-1 and TRBJ2-2; TRBD2 matches at 7 bases. Germline V gene lookup returns CDR1 SGHRS and CDR2 YFSETQ. The CDR3 sequence is 17 residues long. With V trimmed by 7 bases and J by 1 base, 13 bases remained unmatched. In DNA, the CDR3 is TGCGCCAGCCGACATGGCGGGAGAGAGGTGAACACCGGGGAGCTGTTTTTT. It yields the protein CASRHGGREVNTGELFF. Full variable domain (rest looked up from reference TRBV5-1 and TRBJ2-2): KAGVTQTPRYLIKTRGQQVTLSCSPISGHRSVSWYQQTPGQGLQFLFEYFSETQRNKGNFPGRFSGRQFSNSRSEMNVSTLELGDSALYLCASRHGGREVNTGELFFGEGSRLTVL.

This clonotype has at least ten counts. The rearrangement links TRBV7-2 to TRBJ1-3; 8 bases are a match to TRBD1. Germline trimming cut 3 bases from V and 3 bases from J; bases unmatched to any gene: 7. This CDR3 has 16 amino acids. Germline CDR1 reads SGHTA; CDR2 reads FQGNSA. CDR3 amino acids: CASSLATGTGGNTIYF. The CDR3 nucleotides read TGTGCCAGCAGCTTGGCCACCGGGACAGGTGGAAACACCATATATTTT.

V usage is TRBV7-2 and J usage is TRBJ2-3; TRBD2 matches at 16 bases. V shed 8 bases and J 3 bases; nucleotides not matched to a gene: 5. The germline gives CDR1 SGHTA, CDR2 FQGNSA. This CDR3 is 16 amino acids long. Here the CDR3 DNA reads TGTGCCAGCGGTCCGGGACTAGCGGGAGGGACAGATACGCAGTATTTT. Amino acids: CASGPGLAGGTDTQYF.

The V call is TRBV2, the J call TRBJ1-5, with TRBD1 as a possible D gene (6 bases). Germline CDR1 is SNHLY and CDR2 is FYNNEI. CDR3 length: 16 residues. Deletions cut 7 bases from V and 7 bases from J, with 23 bases between. The CDR3 DNA reads TGTGCCAGCACCTTGGGTGGGGGCCGAGGAAAGCAGCCCCAGCATTTT. Translated, it gives CASTLGGGRGKQPQHF. Full variable domain (outside the CDR3, taken from reference TRBV2 and TRBJ1-5): EPEVTQTPSHQVTQMGQEVILRCVPISNHLYFYWYRQILGQKVEFLVSFYNNEISEKSEIFDDQFSVERPDGSNFTLKIRSTKLEDSAMYFCASTLGGGRGKQPQHFGDGTRLSIL.

This chain uses TRBV5-1 with TRBJ1-4, with 9 nucleotides matching TRBD1. With V trimmed by 4 bases and J by 8 bases, 9 bases remained unmatched. Per germline, CDR1 SGHRS and CDR2 YFSETQ. This CDR3 has 15 residues. CDR3 loop: CASSPGDREVEKLFF. DNA of the CDR3: TGCGCCAGCAGCCCCGGGGACAGGGAAGTGGAAAAACTGTTTTTT.

This clonotype has ten or more counts. The gene calls are TRBV9 and TRBJ2-5; TRBD2 might be the D (6 bases). The CDR3 extends over 15 amino acids. Germline V CDR1 and CDR2: SGDLS, YYNGEE. Trimming took off 3 bases at V and 0 bases at J, with 12 bases between the two ends. CDR3 nucleotides: TGTGCCAGCAGCGACGACGGGGGTTACCAAGAGACCCAGTACTTC. Translating gives CASSDDGGYQETQYF.

The gene calls are TRBV6-2 or TRBV6-3 and TRBJ2-7, with D perhaps assigned TRBD1 or TRBD2 (5 bases each). With 2 bases removed from V and 5 bases from J, the gap between germline ends came to 10 bases. Germline V gene sequence: CDR1 MNHEY, CDR2 SVGEGT. The CDR3 has 13 residues. CDR3 amino acids: CASSYKGTNEQYF. DNA for the CDR3: TGTGCCAGCAGTTACAAGGGGACCAACGAGCAGTACTTC.